The next 10 T cell receptor beta chains were all read from a single sample in a study of T cell changes during pregnancy in multiple sclerosis. Some clones are missing from TCRdb's copy, which holds only in-frame ones; the method was immunoSEQ multiplex PCR. The repertoire holds almost 25,000 clones, with 70% to 90% as singletons. The sequencing here drew on CD4+ T cells from peripheral blood mononuclear cells, taken in the first trimester of pregnancy. The receptor set was obtained from a female donor in good health, enrolled as a control in a pregnancy study.

The chain links TRBV28 to TRBJ1-2; 9 bases map to TRBD1. Looked up from germline, CDR1 is MDHEN and CDR2 is SYDVKM. This CDR3 region has 15 residues. Losses at the gene ends were 6 bases for V and 2 bases for J; bases not matched to a gene: 7. The CDR3: CASRGHRGPNYGYTF. The DNA for the CDR3 is TGTGCCAGCAGGGGACACAGGGGGCCCAACTATGGCTACACCTTC.

This clone was seen just once. The chain's CDR3 is CASSRQGRRNSPLHF. The DNA for the CDR3 is TGTGCCAGCAGCCGACAGGGGCGGAGGAATTCACCCCTCCACTTT. V and J are TRBV6-1 and TRBJ1-6; 8 nucleotides align to TRBD1. The V and J ends lost 6 bases and 7 bases, in that order; junction bases with no gene match: 8. This CDR3 has 15 residues. The germline V gene has CDR1 MNHNS and CDR2 SASEGT.

The chain is built from TRBV29-1 and TRBJ2-7; 7 nucleotides line up with TRBD1. Germline V gene sequence: CDR1 SQVTM, CDR2 ANQGSEA. Trimming at V came to 7 bases and at J to 6 bases, leaving 6 bases not matched to a gene. The CDR3 is made up of 11 amino acids. The CDR3: CSAFTGAEQYF. The CDR3 DNA is TGCAGCGCCTTTACAGGGGCCGAGCAGTACTTC.

This chain joins TRBV5-4 and TRBJ2-5; D unclear. The V and J ends lost 6 bases and 0 bases respectively, with 9 bases between them. Germline V gives CDR1 SGHNT, CDR2 YYREEE (reference sequence). The CDR3 has 13 residues. In DNA form, the CDR3 reads TGTGCCAGCAACACGCTCGACCAAGAGACCCAGTACTTC. Protein sequence: CASNTLDQETQYF.

The chain links TRBV4-1 to TRBJ1-2; 7 bases are shared with TRBD1. CDR3 length: 19 amino acids. CDR1 and CDR2 from the germline V gene are MGHRA and YSYEKL. The V gene end was trimmed by 1 base and the J gene end by 5 bases; junction bases not matched to a gene: 19. In nucleotides, the CDR3 is TGCGCCAGCAGCCAAGGCCCCTCGGGACAGTTAGCCGTTAAGTATGGCTACACCTTC. This sequence encodes CASSQGPSGQLAVKYGYTF.

In this sample, this clone turned up a few times. The rearrangement uses TRBV29-1 and TRBJ2-7; possibly TRBD2 for D (6 bases). The V gene's germline CDR1 is SQVTM and CDR2 ANQGSEA. V was cut by 5 bases and J by 4 bases, with 12 bases left in between. There are 12 residues in the CDR3. Here the CDR3 reads CSVSRDSYEQYF. CDR3 sequence (DNA): TGCAGCGTTTCCCGGGACTCTTACGAGCAGTACTTC.

The chain carries TRBV2 and TRBJ2-2, with 12 bases matching TRBD2. Germline CDR1 is SNHLY and CDR2 is FYNNEI. The CDR3 consists of 15 residues. After removal of 5 bases from V and 7 bases from J, the junction contained 5 bases not matched to a gene. The CDR3 nucleotides are TGTGCCAGCAGTCCTAGCGGGAGGGCCGGCGGGGAGCTGTTTTTT. It codes for CASSPSGRAGGELFF.

This sequence joins TRBV6-5 and TRBJ2-1; D remains unclear. Trimming stripped 6 bases from V and 7 bases from J, with 7 bases between. The CDR3 loop spans 11 amino acids. The V gene's germline CDR1 is MNHEY and CDR2 SVGAGI. CDR3 loop: CASSQTNEQFF. The CDR3 bases are TGTGCCAGCAGCCAAACTAATGAGCAGTTCTTC.

Comment on this clone: Other DNA sequences in this specimen translate into the identical CDR3. The chain uses TRBV5-1 and TRBJ2-3; D gene uncertain. The germline CDR1 and CDR2 sequences are SGHRS and YFSETQ. This CDR3 is built from 15 residues. Trimming cost V 0 bases and J 0 bases, with 8 bases left between them. The CDR3: CASSLGSTSTDTQYF. DNA for the CDR3: TGCGCCAGCAGCTTGGGAAGCACTAGCACAGATACGCAGTATTTT.

V usage is TRBV12-5 and J usage is TRBJ2-7; 10 bases fit TRBD1. After removal of 6 bases from V and 3 bases from J, the junction contained 11 bases not matched to a gene. CDR3 length: 16 amino acids. Germline CDR1 and CDR2: LGHNT and FRNRAP. The CDR3 sequence is CASGLFRDRGIYEQYF. In DNA, the CDR3 is TGTGCTAGTGGCCTTTTCCGGGACAGGGGAATCTACGAGCAGTACTTC.